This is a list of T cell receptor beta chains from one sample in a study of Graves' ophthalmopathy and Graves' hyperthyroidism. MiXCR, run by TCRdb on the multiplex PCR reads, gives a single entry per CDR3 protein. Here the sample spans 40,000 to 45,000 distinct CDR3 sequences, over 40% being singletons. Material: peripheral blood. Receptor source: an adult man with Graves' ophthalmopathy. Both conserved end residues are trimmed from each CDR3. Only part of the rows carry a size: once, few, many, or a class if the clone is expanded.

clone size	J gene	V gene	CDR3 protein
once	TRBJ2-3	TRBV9	ASSLRTSGSTDTQY
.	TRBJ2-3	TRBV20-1	SYLGTINTDTQY
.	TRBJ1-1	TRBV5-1	ASSLILQGEGAEAF
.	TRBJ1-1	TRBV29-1	SVVGWNTEAF
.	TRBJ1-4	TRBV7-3	ASSSRGGQATQRTNEKLF
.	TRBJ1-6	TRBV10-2	ASSEASDQVSLSPLH
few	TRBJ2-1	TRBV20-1	SADSVGLEEQF
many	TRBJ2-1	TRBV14	ASSQLTSGNGEQF
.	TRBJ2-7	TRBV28	ASSNPRTGKSYEQY
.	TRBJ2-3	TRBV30	AWSANPPSADTQY
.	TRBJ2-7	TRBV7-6	ASSSHMSEQY
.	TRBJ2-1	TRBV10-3	AISEMRAEEQF
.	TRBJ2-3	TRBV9	ASSVGGSATDTQY
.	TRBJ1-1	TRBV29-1	SSLEDLGGTEAF
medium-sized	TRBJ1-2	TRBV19	ASSISGDGYT
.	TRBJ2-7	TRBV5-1	ASSLGPRQGGTYEQY
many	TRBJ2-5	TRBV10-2	ASSENRGTQETQY